This T cell receptor beta chain was sequenced in a study of blood T cell repertoires in COVID-19. Repertoires were generated with immunoSEQ multiplex PCR, while TCRdb's copy carries only in-frame clones and drops some. The sample holds approximately 180,000 clones, roughly 84% seen once. This clone occurred once. Trimming stripped 1 base from V and 13 bases from J, with 8 bases between. From germline, CDR1 is LGHDT and CDR2 YNNKEL (reference sequence). The CDR3 has 11 residues. Material: peripheral blood. This chain joins TRBV3-1 (or the pseudogene TRBV3-2) and TRBJ2-1, with D perhaps TRBD2 (6 bases). The source of this sequence is a woman aged 80 or older with acute or convalescent COVID-19. This CDR3 reads CASSQGRGQFF. Here the CDR3 DNA reads TGTGCCAGCAGCCAAGGGCGGGGACAGTTCTTC.